These T cell receptor beta chains were read from a single sample in a study of blood T cell repertoires in COVID-19. Method: immunoSEQ multiplex PCR; TCRdb's copy keeps in-frame clones and lacks some. The profile shows about 230,000 clones, roughly 83% of them singletons. The sample was peripheral blood. These receptors were taken from a woman aged 50 to 60 with acute or convalescent COVID-19. Each CDR3 is given with its conserved first and last residue. A D gene is named only where the DNA matches it firmly. A row's size may be missing; if present it is once, few, many or a size class.

v_gene: TRBV5-4
j_gene: TRBJ2-7
abundance: NA
d_gene: NA
CDR3aa: CASSAGPSQGTYEQYF
CDR3nt: TGTGCCAGCAGCGCGGGGCCTTCCCAAGGGACCTACGAGCAGTACTTC

v_gene: TRBV5-1
j_gene: TRBJ2-6
abundance: NA
d_gene: NA
CDR3aa: CASSLYGISGANVLTF
CDR3nt: TGCGCCAGCAGCTTGTACGGGATCTCTGGGGCCAACGTCCTGACTTTC

v_gene: TRBV15
j_gene: TRBJ2-3
abundance: once
d_gene: NA
CDR3aa: CATSTGFSTDTQYF
CDR3nt: TGTGCCACCAGCACAGGGTTTAGCACAGATACGCAGTATTTT

v_gene: TRBV7-8
j_gene: TRBJ1-4
abundance: NA
d_gene: TRBD1
CDR3aa: CASSKGGASEKLFF
CDR3nt: TGTGCCAGCAGTAAAGGGGGCGCGAGTGAAAAACTGTTTTTT

v_gene: TRBV5-1
j_gene: TRBJ1-6
abundance: NA
d_gene: TRBD1
CDR3aa: CASSLATGYNSPLHF
CDR3nt: TGCGCCAGCAGCTTGGCGACAGGGTATAATTCACCCCTCCACTTT

v_gene: TRBV5-1
j_gene: TRBJ1-2
abundance: NA
d_gene: NA
CDR3aa: CASSYVGGDGYTF
CDR3nt: TGCGCCAGCAGCTATGTTGGCGGGGATGGCTACACCTTC

v_gene: TRBV10-3
j_gene: TRBJ2-1
abundance: NA
d_gene: TRBD1
CDR3aa: CASKRTGKDEQFF
CDR3nt: TGTGCCTCGAAGCGGACAGGGAAGGATGAGCAGTTCTTC

v_gene: TRBV5-4
j_gene: TRBJ2-1
abundance: NA
d_gene: TRBD1
CDR3aa: CASSLRDRRYNEQFF
CDR3nt: TGTGCCAGCTCCTTACGGGACAGGCGTTACAATGAGCAGTTCTTC

v_gene: TRBV6-2/TRBV6-3
j_gene: TRBJ2-2
abundance: NA
d_gene: TRBD2
CDR3aa: CASSSISGGAHGELFF
CDR3nt: TGTGCCAGCAGTTCTATAAGCGGGGGGGCCCACGGGGAGCTGTTTTTT

v_gene: TRBV6-5
j_gene: TRBJ1-1
abundance: NA
d_gene: TRBD1
CDR3aa: CASRTTGRGTEAFF
CDR3nt: TGTGCCAGCAGGACGACAGGGAGAGGAACTGAAGCTTTCTTT

v_gene: TRBV7-2
j_gene: TRBJ2-3
abundance: NA
d_gene: TRBD2
CDR3aa: CASSQGGGVDTQYF
CDR3nt: TGTGCCAGCAGCCAAGGTGGGGGGGTAGATACGCAGTATTTT

v_gene: TRBV7-2
j_gene: TRBJ2-1
abundance: NA
d_gene: NA
CDR3aa: CASSPSQEQFF
CDR3nt: TGTGCCAGCAGCCCTAGCCAGGAGCAGTTCTTC

v_gene: TRBV2
j_gene: TRBJ1-5
abundance: NA
d_gene: NA
CDR3aa: CASSETPGGQPQHF
CDR3nt: TGTGCCAGCAGTGAAACACCGGGCGGGCAGCCCCAGCATTTT

v_gene: TRBV27
j_gene: TRBJ1-4
abundance: NA
d_gene: NA
CDR3aa: CASSLRTAEKLFF
CDR3nt: TGTGCCAGCAGTTTAAGGACAGCTGAAAAACTGTTTTTT

v_gene: TRBV12-3/TRBV12-4
j_gene: TRBJ1-1
abundance: NA
d_gene: TRBD1
CDR3aa: CASSPGQGKEAFF
CDR3nt: TGTGCCAGCAGTCCAGGACAGGGTAAAGAAGCTTTCTTT

v_gene: TRBV29-1
j_gene: TRBJ1-1
abundance: once
d_gene: TRBD1
CDR3aa: CSSRGGTDTEAFF
CDR3nt: TGCAGCTCTAGAGGGGGCACGGACACTGAAGCTTTCTTT

v_gene: TRBV25-1
j_gene: TRBJ1-1
abundance: NA
d_gene: NA
CDR3aa: CASSSPGTEAFF
CDR3nt: TGTGCCAGCAGTTCCCCAGGCACTGAAGCTTTCTTT